This T cell receptor beta chain appears in the sequencing data of a study of blood T cell repertoires in COVID-19. This clone has just a few counts. Clones were sequenced by immunoSEQ multiplex PCR, and TCRdb holds only the in-frame ones, with some missing. Of roughly 77,000 clones detected, more than 60% appear once; the ten largest clones hold 9.5% to 10%. Germline CDR1 is MNHEY and CDR2 is SVGEGT. Trimming took off 6 bases at V and 6 bases at J, with 20 bases between the two ends. This CDR3 region has 15 residues. The origin of this receptor is a human donor in a cohort sampled during active COVID-19. This chain connects TRBV6-2 or TRBV6-3 to TRBJ1-2; TRBD1 is a possible D gene (6 bases). The sequenced sample consisted of peripheral blood. CDR3 sequence: CASSPLQGPINGYTF. DNA of the CDR3: TGTGCCAGCAGCCCGTTACAGGGACCGATCAATGGCTACACCTTC.